What follows are 14 T cell receptor beta chains derived from one specimen sequenced in a study of blood T cell repertoires in COVID-19. The repertoire was sequenced with immunoSEQ multiplex PCR; TCRdb's copy has only in-frame clones and lacks some. The data contain 200,000 to 300,000 clones, around nine tenths of them singletons. Sequencing input: peripheral blood. These TCRs come from a woman in her sixties or seventies with COVID-19, enrolled during active disease.

The gene calls are TRBV7-8 and TRBJ1-5; the D is unclear. This CDR3 spans 16 amino acids. The germline V and J ends were trimmed by 0 bases and 0 bases, with 9 bases remaining between them. Germline V CDR1 and CDR2: SGHVS, FQNEAQ. CDR3 protein: CASSLAGGRSNQPQHF. CDR3 DNA: TGTGCCAGCAGCTTAGCGGGAGGTCGTAGCAATCAGCCCCAGCATTTT.

The genes are TRBV19 and TRBJ1-5; no firm D call. CDR1 is LNHDA, CDR2 SQIVND, per germline (reference sequence). The CDR3 spans 18 residues. V lost 4 bases and J 3 bases, leaving 22 bases between the germline ends. The CDR3 coding sequence is TGTGCCAGTAGTACTACCAGACCGTCACTACTCTCCAATCAGCCCCAGCATTTT. This gives the protein CASSTTRPSLLSNQPQHF.

CDR3 sequence: CASSPTGGTSDTDTQYF. In nucleotides, the CDR3 is TGTGCCAGCAGCCCCACTGGGGGGACTAGCGACACAGATACGCAGTATTTT. The gene calls are TRBV4-2 and TRBJ2-3, with 10 positions matching TRBD2. The CDR3 consists of 17 residues. V lost 4 bases, J lost 2 bases, and 9 bases stayed unmatched. Germline V lookup: CDR1 LGHNA, CDR2 YNFKEQ.

The chain recombines TRBV15 with TRBJ2-1, with 10 bases lining up with TRBD2. V lost 7 bases and J lost 5; bases outside the gene matches: 8. CDR1 is LNHNV, CDR2 YYDKDF, per germline (reference sequence). The CDR3 totals 15 residues. CDR3 region: CATNPIAGGHNEQFF. DNA for the CDR3: TGTGCCACCAATCCCATAGCGGGAGGCCACAATGAGCAGTTCTTC.

This chain links TRBV30 with TRBJ1-5; TRBD1 aligns across 9 bases. The CDR3 spans 13 residues. V lost 5 bases and J lost 7; bases outside the gene matches: 6. Germline CDR1 and CDR2: GTSNPN and SVGIG (reference sequence). The CDR3 DNA reads as TGTGCCTGGGATACAGGGGGCGGCCAGCCCCAGCATTTT. Its translation: CAWDTGGGQPQHF. Based on the CDR3 plus reference TRBV30 and TRBJ1-5, the full variable domain is SQTIHQWPATLVQPVGSPLSLECTVEGTSNPNLYWYRQAAGRGLQLLFYSVGIGQISSEVPQNLSASRPQDRQFILSSKKLLLSDSGFYLCAWDTGGGQPQHFGDGTRLSIL.

This clone was seen once. The chain employs TRBV23-1 and TRBJ1-2, with TRBD1 identical over 10 bases. TRBV23-1 is known as an ORF, though its function is uncertain. The CDR3 is 15 amino acids. J gave up 7 bases and V 3 bases, and 8 bases lay outside the gene matches. Here the CDR3 DNA reads TGCGCCAGCAGTCACCACGAGGACAGGGGGAGTGGCTACACCTTC. It specifies CASSHHEDRGSGYTF.

The chain couples TRBV4-2 to TRBJ1-5; weak D call: TRBD1 (6 bases). The CDR3 runs to 16 residues. Trimming cost V 0 bases and J 6 bases, with 15 bases left between them. Germline V gene data show CDR1 as LGHNA and CDR2 as YNFKEQ. The CDR3 here is CASSQDWAGESQPQHF. The DNA for the CDR3 is TGTGCCAGCAGCCAAGATTGGGCAGGGGAGAGTCAGCCCCAGCATTTT.

The chain carries TRBV19 and TRBJ1-1; D possibly corresponds to TRBD1 (6 bases). The ends were cut back, 8 bases at V and 1 base at J, with 14 bases in the middle. Germline-derived CDR1 and CDR2 are LNHDA and SQIVND (reference sequence). The CDR3 is 14 amino acids. CDR3 protein: CASGRGRENTEAFF. For the CDR3, the DNA is TGTGCCAGTGGCAGGGGCAGGGAGAACACTGAAGCTTTCTTT.

The rearrangement uses TRBV5-1 and TRBJ2-1; 7 nucleotides line up with TRBD2. The CDR3 covers 16 residues. Trimming at V came to 6 bases and at J to 9 bases, leaving 18 bases not matched to a gene. CDR1 is SGHRS, CDR2 YFSETQ, per germline. The CDR3 DNA reads TGCGCCAGCAACCCCACGCCTGGGCGGGAGCGGCGTGAGCAGTTCTTC. This gives the protein CASNPTPGRERREQFF.

The chain links TRBV9 to TRBJ2-1, with TRBD2 matching over 9 bases. The length of the CDR3 is 14 residues. The germline V gene encodes CDR1 SGDLS and CDR2 YYNGEE. The V segment lost 1 base and the J segment 7 bases; nucleotides outside the gene matches: 3. The CDR3 bases are TGTGCCAGCAGCGTAAGCGGGAGGATGAATGAGCAGTTCTTC. Its protein is CASSVSGRMNEQFF. The variable domain in full, completed from reference TRBV9 and TRBJ2-1, reads DSGVTQTPKHLITATGQRVTLRCSPRSGDLSVYWYQQSLDQGLQFLIQYYNGEERAKGNILERFSAQQFPDLHSELNLSSLELGDSALYFCASSVSGRMNEQFFGPGTRLTVL.

The gene calls are TRBV7-9 and TRBJ2-7; 10 bases line up with TRBD2. This CDR3 spans 18 amino acids. CDR1 is SEHNR, CDR2 FQNEAQ, per germline (reference sequence). Unmatched junction bases numbered 12, after V lost 1 base and J lost 3 bases. CDR3 region: CASSLVGGTSGVYYEQYF. The CDR3 nucleotides read TGTGCCAGCAGCTTAGTAGGGGGCACTAGCGGGGTTTACTACGAGCAGTACTTC.

V is TRBV28 and J is TRBJ2-6, with 9 bases identical to TRBD2. After removal of 8 bases from V and 2 bases from J, the junction contained 10 bases not matched to a gene. Germline V gives CDR1 MDHEN, CDR2 SYDVKM. This CDR3 is 17 amino acids long. CDR3 bases: TGTGCCAGCCGAAGGGGCCTAGCGGGAACTGGGGCCAACGTCCTGACTTTC. The encoded protein is CASRRGLAGTGANVLTF.

The CDR3: CASSFRKRNYNEQFF. The CDR3 DNA is TGTGCCAGCAGCTTTCGCAAGCGGAACTACAATGAGCAGTTCTTC. The chain is built from TRBV5-4 and TRBJ2-1, with D tentatively TRBD2 (5 bases). The CDR3 length is 15 residues. Germline lookup yields CDR1 SGHNT and CDR2 YYREEE (reference sequence). V dropped 2 bases and J dropped 3 bases, with 12 bases sitting between them.

The chain combines TRBV6-1 with TRBJ1-1; D uncertain. Trimming removed 2 bases from V and 1 base from J, with 8 bases in between. The germline V gene has CDR1 MNHNS and CDR2 SASEGT. The CDR3 runs to 14 residues. CDR3 amino acids: CASSERAGNTEAFF. The CDR3 DNA reads as TGTGCCAGCAGTGAACGGGCGGGGAACACTGAAGCTTTCTTT.